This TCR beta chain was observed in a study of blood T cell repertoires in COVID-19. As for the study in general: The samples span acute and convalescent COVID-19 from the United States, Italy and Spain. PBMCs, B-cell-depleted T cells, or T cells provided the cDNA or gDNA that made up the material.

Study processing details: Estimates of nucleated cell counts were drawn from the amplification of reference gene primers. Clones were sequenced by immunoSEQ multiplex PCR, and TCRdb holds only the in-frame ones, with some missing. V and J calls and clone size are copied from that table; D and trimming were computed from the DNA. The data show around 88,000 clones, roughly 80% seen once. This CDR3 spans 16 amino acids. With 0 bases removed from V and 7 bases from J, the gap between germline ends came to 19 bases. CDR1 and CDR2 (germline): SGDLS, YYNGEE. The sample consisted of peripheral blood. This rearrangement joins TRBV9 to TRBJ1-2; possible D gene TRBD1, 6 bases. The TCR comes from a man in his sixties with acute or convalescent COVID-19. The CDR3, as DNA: TGTGCCAGCAGCGTAGAATTAGGATGGGGGCGCGGTGGCTACACCTTC. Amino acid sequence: CASSVELGWGRGGYTF.